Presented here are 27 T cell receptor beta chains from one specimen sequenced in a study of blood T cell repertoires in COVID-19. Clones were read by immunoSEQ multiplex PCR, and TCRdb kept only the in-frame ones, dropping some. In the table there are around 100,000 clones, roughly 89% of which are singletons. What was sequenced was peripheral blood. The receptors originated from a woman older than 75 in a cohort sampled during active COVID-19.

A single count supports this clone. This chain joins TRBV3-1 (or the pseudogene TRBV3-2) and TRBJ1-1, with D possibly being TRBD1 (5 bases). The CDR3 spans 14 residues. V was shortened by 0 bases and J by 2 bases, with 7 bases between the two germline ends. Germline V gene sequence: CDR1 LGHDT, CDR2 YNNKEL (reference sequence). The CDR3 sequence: CASSQDQGNTEAFF. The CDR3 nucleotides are TGTGCCAGCAGCCAAGATCAGGGTAACACTGAAGCTTTCTTT.

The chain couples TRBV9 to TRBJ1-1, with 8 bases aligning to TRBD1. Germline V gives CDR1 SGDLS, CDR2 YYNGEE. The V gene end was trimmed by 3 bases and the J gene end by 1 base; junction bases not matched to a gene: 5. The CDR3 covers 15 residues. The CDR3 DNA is TGTGCCAGCAGCGGATCGGACAGGGCGAACACTGAAGCTTTCTTT. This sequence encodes CASSGSDRANTEAFF.

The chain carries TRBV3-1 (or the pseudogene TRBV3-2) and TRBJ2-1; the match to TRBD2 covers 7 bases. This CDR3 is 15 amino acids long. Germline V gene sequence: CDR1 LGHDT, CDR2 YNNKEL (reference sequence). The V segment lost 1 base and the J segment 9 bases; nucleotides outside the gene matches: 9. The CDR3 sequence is CASSQAVGGRVEQFF. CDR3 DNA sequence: TGTGCCAGCAGCCAAGCGGTCGGCGGGAGAGTTGAGCAGTTCTTC.

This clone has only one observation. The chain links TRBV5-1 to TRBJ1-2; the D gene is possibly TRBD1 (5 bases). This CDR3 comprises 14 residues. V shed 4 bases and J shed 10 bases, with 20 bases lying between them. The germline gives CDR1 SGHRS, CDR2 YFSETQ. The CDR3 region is CASSQGGEQTLYTF. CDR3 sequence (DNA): TGCGCCAGCAGCCAGGGTGGCGAACAGACGCTCTACACCTTC.

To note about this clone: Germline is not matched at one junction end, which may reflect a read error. The DNA of the CDR3 is TGTGCTAGTGGCCTGGACCCCGGGGGGAATATCTTC. Translation gives CASGLDPGGNIF. The chain couples TRBV12-5 to TRBJ2-1, with TRBD2 matching 7 bases. This CDR3 has 12 amino acids. CDR1 is LGHNT and CDR2 is FRNRAP in the germline V gene.

This CDR3 is CASSRGLAPPTDNEQFF. As DNA, the CDR3 is TGCGCCAGCAGCCGTGGACTAGCGCCTCCAACGGACAATGAGCAGTTCTTC. The chain has TRBV10-2 and TRBJ2-1; TRBD2 matches 9 bases. The CDR3 totals 17 residues. J lost 5 bases, V lost 6 bases, and 14 bases had no gene match. Looked up from germline, CDR1 is WSHSY and CDR2 is SAAADI.

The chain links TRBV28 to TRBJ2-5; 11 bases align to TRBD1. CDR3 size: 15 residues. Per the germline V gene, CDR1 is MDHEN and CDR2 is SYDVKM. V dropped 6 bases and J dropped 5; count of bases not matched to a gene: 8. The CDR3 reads CASSSGQGARETQYF. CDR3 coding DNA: TGTGCCAGCAGCTCAGGACAGGGGGCTAGGGAGACCCAGTACTTC. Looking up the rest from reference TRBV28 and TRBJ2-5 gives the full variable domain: DVKVTQSSRYLVKRTGEKVFLECVQDMDHENMFWYRQDPGLGLRLIYFSYDVKMKEKGDIPEGYSVSREKKERFSLILESASTNQTSMYLCASSSGQGARETQYFGPGTRLLVL.

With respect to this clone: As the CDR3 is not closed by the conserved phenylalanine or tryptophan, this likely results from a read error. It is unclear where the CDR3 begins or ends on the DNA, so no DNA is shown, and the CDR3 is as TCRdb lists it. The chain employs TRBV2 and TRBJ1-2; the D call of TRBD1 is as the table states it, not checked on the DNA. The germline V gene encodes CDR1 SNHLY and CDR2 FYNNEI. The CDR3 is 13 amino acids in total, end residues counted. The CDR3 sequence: CASSEGMEGADPR.

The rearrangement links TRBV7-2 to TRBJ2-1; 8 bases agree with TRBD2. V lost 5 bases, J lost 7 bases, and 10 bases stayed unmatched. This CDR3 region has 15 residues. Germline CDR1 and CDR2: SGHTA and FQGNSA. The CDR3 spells CASSESKRELNEQFF. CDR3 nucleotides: TGTGCCAGCAGCGAGTCCAAGCGGGAGTTAAATGAGCAGTTCTTC.

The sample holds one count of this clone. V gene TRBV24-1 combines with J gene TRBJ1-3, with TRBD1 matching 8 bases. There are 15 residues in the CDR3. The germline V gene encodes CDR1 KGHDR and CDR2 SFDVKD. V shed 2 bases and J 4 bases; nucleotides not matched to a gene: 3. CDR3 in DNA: TGTGCCACCAGTGATTGGACAGGGCCAGGAAACACCATATATTTT. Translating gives CATSDWTGPGNTIYF.

The DNA for the CDR3 is TGTGCCAGCAGCCAAGTAAGGGGAAGTGGAAACACCATATATTTT. Its protein is CASSQVRGSGNTIYF. The chain employs TRBV3-1 (or the pseudogene TRBV3-2) and TRBJ1-3, with D possibly TRBD1 on 5 matching bases. CDR1 and CDR2 (germline): LGHDT, YNNKEL (reference sequence). Deletions cut 1 base from V and 3 bases from J, with 10 bases between. The CDR3 consists of 15 residues.

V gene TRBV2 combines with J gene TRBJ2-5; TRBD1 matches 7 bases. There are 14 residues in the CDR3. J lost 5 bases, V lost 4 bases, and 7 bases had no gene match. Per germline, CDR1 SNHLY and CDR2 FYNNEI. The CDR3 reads CASSARGLWETQYF. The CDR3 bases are TGTGCCAGCAGTGCGAGGGGGCTGTGGGAGACCCAGTACTTC.

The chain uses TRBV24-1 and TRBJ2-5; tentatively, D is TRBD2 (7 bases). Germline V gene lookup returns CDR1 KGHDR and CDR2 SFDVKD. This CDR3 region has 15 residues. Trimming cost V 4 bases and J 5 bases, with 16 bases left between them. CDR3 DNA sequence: TGTGCCACCAGTGAGGCGGGGGCAGGCGGGGAGACCCAGTACTTC. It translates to CATSEAGAGGETQYF.

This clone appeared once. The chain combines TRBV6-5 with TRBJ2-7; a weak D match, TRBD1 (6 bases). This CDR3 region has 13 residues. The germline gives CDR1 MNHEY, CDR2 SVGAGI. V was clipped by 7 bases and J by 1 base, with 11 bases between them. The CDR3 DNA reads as TGTGCCAGCAATAAGAGGGGGTCCTACGAGCAGTACTTC. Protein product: CASNKRGSYEQYF.

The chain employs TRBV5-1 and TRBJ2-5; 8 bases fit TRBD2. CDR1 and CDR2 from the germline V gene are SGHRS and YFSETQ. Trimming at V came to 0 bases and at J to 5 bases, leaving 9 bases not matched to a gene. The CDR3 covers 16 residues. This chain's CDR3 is CASSLAVAGYSETQYF. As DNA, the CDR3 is TGCGCCAGCAGCTTGGCGGTAGCGGGGTATTCGGAGACCCAGTACTTC.

CDR3 protein: CASSENWPGGAPTDTQYF. CDR3 DNA: TGTGCCAGCAGTGAAAATTGGCCAGGGGGCGCCCCCACAGATACGCAGTATTTT. The chain is built from TRBV6-1 and TRBJ2-3, with 8 positions matching TRBD1. The V gene end was trimmed by 2 bases and the J gene end by 2 bases; junction bases not matched to a gene: 12. The CDR3 runs to 18 residues. CDR1 and CDR2 from the germline V gene are MNHNS and SASEGT.

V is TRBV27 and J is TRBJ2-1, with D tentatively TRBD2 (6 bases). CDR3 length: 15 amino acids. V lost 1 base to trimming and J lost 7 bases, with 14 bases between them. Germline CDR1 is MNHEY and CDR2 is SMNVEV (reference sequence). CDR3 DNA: TGTGCCAGCAGTTTATGGGGGGAAAAGCAAAATGAGCAGTTCTTC. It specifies CASSLWGEKQNEQFF.

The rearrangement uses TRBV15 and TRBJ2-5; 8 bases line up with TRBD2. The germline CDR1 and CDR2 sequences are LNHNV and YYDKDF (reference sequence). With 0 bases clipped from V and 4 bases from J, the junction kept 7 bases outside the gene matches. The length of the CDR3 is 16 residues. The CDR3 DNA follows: TGTGCCACCAGCAGAGAAAAGGGTCTAGCGGGAGAGACCCAGTACTTC. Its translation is CATSREKGLAGETQYF.

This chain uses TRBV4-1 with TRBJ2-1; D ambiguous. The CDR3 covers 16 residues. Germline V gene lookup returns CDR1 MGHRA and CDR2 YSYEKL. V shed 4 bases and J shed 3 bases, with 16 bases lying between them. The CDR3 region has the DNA TGCGCCAGCAGCCCCGCGGTCGAGATAAACTACAATGAGCAGTTCTTC. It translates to CASSPAVEINYNEQFF.

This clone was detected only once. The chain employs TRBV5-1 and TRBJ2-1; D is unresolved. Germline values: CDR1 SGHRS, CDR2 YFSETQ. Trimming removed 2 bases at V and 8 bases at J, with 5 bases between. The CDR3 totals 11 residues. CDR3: CASSFSDEQFF. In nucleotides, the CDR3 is TGCGCCAGCAGCTTCTCCGATGAGCAGTTCTTC.

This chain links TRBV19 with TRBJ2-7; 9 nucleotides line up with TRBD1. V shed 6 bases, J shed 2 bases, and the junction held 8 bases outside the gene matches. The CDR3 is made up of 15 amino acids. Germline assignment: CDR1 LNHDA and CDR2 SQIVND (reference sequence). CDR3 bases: TGTGCCAGTAGGGACCTCGGGACAGGGACCTACGAGCAGTACTTC. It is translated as CASRDLGTGTYEQYF.

Written as DNA, the CDR3 is TGTGCCAGCAGCCAAGATGAGGCCCAGTACTTC. Translating gives CASSQDEAQYF. V gene TRBV4-2 combines with J gene TRBJ2-5; no firm D call. CDR3 length: 11 residues. The germline V and J ends were trimmed by 0 bases and 9 bases, with 5 bases remaining between them. Per germline, CDR1 LGHNA and CDR2 YNFKEQ.

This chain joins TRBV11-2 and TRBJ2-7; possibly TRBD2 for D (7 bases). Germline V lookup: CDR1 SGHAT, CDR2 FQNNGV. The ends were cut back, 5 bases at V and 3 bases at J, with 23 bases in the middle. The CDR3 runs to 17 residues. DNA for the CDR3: TGTGCCAGCAGCCCCTCTGTCCGGGGGCGCGGGAGCTACGAGCAGTACTTC. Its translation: CASSPSVRGRGSYEQYF. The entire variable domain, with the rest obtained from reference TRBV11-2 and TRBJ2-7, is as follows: EAGVAQSPRYKIIEKRQSVAFWCNPISGHATLYWYQQILGQGPKLLIQFQNNGVVDDSQLPKDRFSAERLKGVDSTLKIQPAKLEDSAVYLCASSPSVRGRGSYEQYFGPGTRLTVT.

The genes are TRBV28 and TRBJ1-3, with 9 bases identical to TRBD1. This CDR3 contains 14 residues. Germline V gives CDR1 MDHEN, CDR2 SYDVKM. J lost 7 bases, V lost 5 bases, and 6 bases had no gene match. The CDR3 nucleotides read TGTGCCAGCAGTCTCGGGGACAGGGTGAACACCATATATTTT. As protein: CASSLGDRVNTIYF.

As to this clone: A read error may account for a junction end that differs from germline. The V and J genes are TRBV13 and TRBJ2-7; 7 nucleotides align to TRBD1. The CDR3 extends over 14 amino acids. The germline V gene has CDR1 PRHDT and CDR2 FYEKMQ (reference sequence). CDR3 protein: CASSLVDRRYEQYF. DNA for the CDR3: TGTGCCAGCAGTTTAGTGGACAGGAGGTACGAGCAGTACTTC.

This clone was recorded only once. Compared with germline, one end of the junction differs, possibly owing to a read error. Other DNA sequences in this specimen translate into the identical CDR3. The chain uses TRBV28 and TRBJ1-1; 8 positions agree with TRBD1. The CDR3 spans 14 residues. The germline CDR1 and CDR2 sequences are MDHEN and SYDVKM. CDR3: CASRPTGGNTEAFF. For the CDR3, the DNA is TGTGCCAGCAGACCCACAGGGGGGAACACTGAGGCTTTCTTT. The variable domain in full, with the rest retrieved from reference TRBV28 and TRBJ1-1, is DVKVTQSSRYLVKRTGEKVFLECVQDMDHENMFWYRQDPGLGLRLIYFSYDVKMKEKGDIPEGYSVSREKKERFSLILESASTNQTSMYLCASRPTGGNTEAFFGQGTRLTVV.

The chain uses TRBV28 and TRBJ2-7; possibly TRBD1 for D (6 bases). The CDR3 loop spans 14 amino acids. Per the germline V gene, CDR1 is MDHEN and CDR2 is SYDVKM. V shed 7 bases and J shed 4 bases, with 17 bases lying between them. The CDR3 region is CASNSGTLEYEQYF. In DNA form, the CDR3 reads TGTGCCAGCAATTCCGGGACACTAGAATACGAGCAGTACTTC.